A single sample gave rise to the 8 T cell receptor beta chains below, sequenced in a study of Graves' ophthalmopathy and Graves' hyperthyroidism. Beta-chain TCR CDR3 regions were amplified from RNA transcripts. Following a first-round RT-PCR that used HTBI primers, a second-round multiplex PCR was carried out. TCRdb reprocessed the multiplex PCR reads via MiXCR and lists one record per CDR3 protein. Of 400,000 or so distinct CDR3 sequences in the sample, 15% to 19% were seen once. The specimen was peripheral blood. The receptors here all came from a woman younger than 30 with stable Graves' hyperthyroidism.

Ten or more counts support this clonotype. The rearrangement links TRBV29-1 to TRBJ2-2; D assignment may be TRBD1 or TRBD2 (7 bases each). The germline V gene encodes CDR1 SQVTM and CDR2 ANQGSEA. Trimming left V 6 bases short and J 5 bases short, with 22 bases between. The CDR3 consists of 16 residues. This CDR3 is CSVPKEGGGITGELFF. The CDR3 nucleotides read TGCAGCGTCCCGAAGGAGGGAGGGGGCATAACCGGGGAGCTGTTTTTT.

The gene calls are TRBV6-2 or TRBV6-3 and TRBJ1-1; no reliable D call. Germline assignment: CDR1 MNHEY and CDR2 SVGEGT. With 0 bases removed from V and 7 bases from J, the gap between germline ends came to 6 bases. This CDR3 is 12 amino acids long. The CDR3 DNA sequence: TGTGCCAGCAGTTACTCGAAGGTTGAAGCTTTCTTT. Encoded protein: CASSYSKVEAFF.

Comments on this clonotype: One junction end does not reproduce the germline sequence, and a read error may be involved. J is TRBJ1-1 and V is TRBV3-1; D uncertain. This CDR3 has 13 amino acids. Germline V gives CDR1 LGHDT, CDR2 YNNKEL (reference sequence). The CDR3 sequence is CASSQGRTEEAFF. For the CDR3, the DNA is TGTGCCAGCAGTCAAGGGCGGACGGAGGAAGCTTTCTTT.

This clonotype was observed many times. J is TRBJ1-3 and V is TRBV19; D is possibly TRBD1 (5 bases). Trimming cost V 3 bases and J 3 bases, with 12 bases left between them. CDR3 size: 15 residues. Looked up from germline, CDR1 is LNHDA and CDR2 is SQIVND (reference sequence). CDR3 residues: CASSIQVQGGNTIYF. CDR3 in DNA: TGTGCCAGTAGTATCCAAGTCCAGGGTGGAAACACCATATATTTT.

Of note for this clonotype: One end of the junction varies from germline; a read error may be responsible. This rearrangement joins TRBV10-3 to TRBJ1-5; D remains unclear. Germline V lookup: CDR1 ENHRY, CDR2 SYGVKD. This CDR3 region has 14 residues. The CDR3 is CAISEGWQNHPQHF. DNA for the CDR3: TGTGCCATCAGTGAGGGATGGCAGAATCATCCCCAGCATTTT.

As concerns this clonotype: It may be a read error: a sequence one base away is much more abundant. CDR3 in DNA: TGTGCCAGCAGCCCCCCTGGGCAGCCCAAGCATTTT. Residues: CASSPPGQPKHF. The V and J genes are TRBV7-2 and TRBJ1-5; D remains ambiguous. From germline, CDR1 is SGHTA and CDR2 FQGNSA. The CDR3 spans 12 residues. The entire variable domain, with the rest obtained from reference TRBV7-2 and TRBJ1-5, is as follows: GAGVSQSPSNKVTEKGKDVELRCDPISGHTALYWYRQSLGQGLEFLIYFQGNSAPDKSGLPSDRFSAERTGGSVSTLTIQRTQQEDSAVYLCASSPPGQPKHFGDGTRLSIL.

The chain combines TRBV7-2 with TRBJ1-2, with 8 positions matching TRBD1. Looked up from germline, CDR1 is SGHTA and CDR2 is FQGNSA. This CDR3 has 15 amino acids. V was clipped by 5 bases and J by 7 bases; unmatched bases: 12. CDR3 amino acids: CASSTNPTGVAGYTF. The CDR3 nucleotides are TGTGCCAGCAGCACCAACCCGACAGGGGTTGCTGGCTACACCTTC.

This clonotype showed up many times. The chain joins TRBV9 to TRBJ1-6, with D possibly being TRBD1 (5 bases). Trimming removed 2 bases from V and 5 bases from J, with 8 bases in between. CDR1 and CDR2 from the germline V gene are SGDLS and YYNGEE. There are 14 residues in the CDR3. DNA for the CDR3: TGTGCCAGCAGCGTCTCGGGGGATAATTCACCCCTCCACTTT. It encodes CASSVSGDNSPLHF.